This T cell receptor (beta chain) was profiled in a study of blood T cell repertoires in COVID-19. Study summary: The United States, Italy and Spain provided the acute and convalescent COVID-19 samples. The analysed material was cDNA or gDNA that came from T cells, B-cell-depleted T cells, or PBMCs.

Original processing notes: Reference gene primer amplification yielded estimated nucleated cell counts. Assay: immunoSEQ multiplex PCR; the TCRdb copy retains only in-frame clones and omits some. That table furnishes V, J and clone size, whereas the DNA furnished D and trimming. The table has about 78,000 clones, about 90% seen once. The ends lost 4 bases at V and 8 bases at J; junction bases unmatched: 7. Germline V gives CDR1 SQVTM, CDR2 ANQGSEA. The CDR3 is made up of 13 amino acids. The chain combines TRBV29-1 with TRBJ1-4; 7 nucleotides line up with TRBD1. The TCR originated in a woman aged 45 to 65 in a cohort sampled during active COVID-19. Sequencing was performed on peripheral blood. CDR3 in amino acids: CSVAGQVNEKLFF. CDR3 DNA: TGCAGCGTTGCAGGACAGGTGAACGAAAAACTGTTTTTT.